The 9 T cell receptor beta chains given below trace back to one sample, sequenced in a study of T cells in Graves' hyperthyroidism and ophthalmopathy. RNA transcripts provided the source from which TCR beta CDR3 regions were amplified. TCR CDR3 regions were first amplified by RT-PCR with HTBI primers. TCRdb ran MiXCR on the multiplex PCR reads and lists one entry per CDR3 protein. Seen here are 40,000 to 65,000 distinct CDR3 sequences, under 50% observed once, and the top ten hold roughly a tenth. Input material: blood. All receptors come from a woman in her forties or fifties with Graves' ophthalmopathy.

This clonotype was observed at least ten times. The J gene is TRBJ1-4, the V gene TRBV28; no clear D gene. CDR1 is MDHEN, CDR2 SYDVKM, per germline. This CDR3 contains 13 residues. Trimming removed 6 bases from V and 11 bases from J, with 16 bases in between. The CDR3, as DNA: TGTGCCAGCAGCAACCTGACACCGGGGAAACTGTTTTTT. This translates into CASSNLTPGKLFF. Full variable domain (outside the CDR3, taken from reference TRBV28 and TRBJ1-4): DVKVTQSSRYLVKRTGEKVFLECVQDMDHENMFWYRQDPGLGLRLIYFSYDVKMKEKGDIPEGYSVSREKKERFSLILESASTNQTSMYLCASSNLTPGKLFFGSGTQLSVL.

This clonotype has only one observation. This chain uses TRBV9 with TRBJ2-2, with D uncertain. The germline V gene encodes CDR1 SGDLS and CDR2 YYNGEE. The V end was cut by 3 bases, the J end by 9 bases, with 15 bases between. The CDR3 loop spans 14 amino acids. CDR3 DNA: TGTGCCAGCAGCGCAGGACGGGTTGGCAGGGAGCTGTTTTTT. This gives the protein CASSAGRVGRELFF.

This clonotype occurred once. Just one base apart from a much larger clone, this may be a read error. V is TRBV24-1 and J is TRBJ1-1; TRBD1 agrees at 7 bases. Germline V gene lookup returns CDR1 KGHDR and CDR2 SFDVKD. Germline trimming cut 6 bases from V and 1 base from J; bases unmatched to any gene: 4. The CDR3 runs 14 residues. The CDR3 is CATSLGQENTEAFF. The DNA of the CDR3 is TGTGCCACCAGTTTAGGACAGGAGAACACTGAAGCTTTCTTT.

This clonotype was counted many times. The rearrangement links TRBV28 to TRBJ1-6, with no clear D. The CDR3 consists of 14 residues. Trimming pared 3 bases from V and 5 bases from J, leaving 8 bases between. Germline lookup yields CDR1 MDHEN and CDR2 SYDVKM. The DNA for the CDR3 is TGTGCCAGCAGTTTGTTAACGGATAATTCACCCCTCCACTTT. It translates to CASSLLTDNSPLHF.

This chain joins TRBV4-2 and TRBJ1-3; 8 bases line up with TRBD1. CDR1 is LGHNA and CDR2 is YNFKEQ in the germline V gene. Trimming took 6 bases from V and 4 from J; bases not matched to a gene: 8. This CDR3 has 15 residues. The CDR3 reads CASSYGQGAGNTIYF. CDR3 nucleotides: TGTGCCAGCAGTTACGGCCAGGGGGCCGGAAACACCATATATTTT.

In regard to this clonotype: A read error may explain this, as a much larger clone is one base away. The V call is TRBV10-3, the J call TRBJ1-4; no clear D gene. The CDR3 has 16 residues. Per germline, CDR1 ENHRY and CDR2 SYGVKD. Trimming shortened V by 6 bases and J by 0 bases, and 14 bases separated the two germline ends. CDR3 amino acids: CAISFLTSTTNEKLFF. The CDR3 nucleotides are TGTGCCATCAGCTTTCTTACATCTACAACTAATGAAAAACTGTTTTTT.

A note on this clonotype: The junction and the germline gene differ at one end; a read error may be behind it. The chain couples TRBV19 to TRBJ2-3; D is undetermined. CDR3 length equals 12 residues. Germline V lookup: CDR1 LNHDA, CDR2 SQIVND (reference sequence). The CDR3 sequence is CVSSQGTDTQYF. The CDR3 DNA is TGTGTCAGTAGTCAAGGTACAGATACGCAGTATTTT.

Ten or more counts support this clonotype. The CDR3 protein is CASSIVRQGENQPQHF. The DNA for the CDR3 is TGTGCCAGTAGTATAGTACGTCAGGGTGAGAATCAGCCCCAGCATTTT. The gene calls are TRBV19 and TRBJ1-5; TRBD1 is a possible D gene (5 bases). Germline V gene lookup returns CDR1 LNHDA and CDR2 SQIVND (reference sequence). The CDR3 is 16 residues long. V gave up 1 base and J gave up 4 bases, with 14 bases separating them.

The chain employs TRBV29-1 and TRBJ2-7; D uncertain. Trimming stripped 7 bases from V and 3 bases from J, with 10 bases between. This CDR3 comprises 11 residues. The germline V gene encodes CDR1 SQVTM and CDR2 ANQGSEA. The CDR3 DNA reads TGCAGCGCGGAAATAAGCTACGAGCAGTACTTC. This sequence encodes CSAEISYEQYF.